The rows below give T cell receptor beta chains drawn from one sample of a study of CD8+ T cells in alopecia areata. Method: immunoSEQ multiplex PCR; TCRdb's copy keeps in-frame clones and lacks some. The sample shows about 180,000 clones, 53% of them seen only once. Sequencing used CD8+ T cells sorted from blood, obtained at week 24, from a patient treated with tofacitinib. The receptors stem from a human donor with alopecia areata. The CDR3 runs from the conserved cysteine through the conserved F or W. D genes are given only for firm matches. A clone size is listed for some rows: how often the clone was seen (once, few, many), or a class if it is expanded.

cdr3_aa cdr3_nt j_call v_call clone_size d_call
CASSQVVLAGTGELFF TGCGCCAGCAGCCAAGTCGTGCTAGCGGGCACCGGGGAGCTGTTTTTT TRBJ2-2 TRBV4-3 - TRBD2
CASGEFYNSPLHF TGTGCTAGTGGGGAGTTTTATAATTCACCCCTCCACTTT TRBJ1-6 TRBV12-5 - -
CSVEDPRSGSGYTF TGCAGCGTTGAAGATCCTCGGTCCGGCTCTGGCTACACCTTC TRBJ1-2 TRBV29-1 - -
CASSLAGSYNEQFF TGTGCCAGCAGCTTGGCAGGATCCTACAATGAGCAGTTCTTC TRBJ2-1 TRBV7-3 - -
CASSRTSGEQYF TGTGCCAGCAGCCGAACCTCCGGCGAGCAGTACTTC TRBJ2-7 TRBV5-4 - -
CSVEGAGGTEAFF TGCAGCGTTGAAGGGGCCGGAGGGACTGAAGCTTTCTTT TRBJ1-1 TRBV29-1 - -
CAWNPQGILPDTQYF TGTGCCTGGAACCCCCAGGGGATCCTCCCAGATACGCAGTATTTT TRBJ2-3 TRBV30 - -
CASSSSPGQYNEQFF TGTGCCAGCAGTTCGTCCCCCGGACAGTACAATGAGCAGTTCTTC TRBJ2-1 TRBV27 - -
CSVAFRDSYEQYF TGCAGCGTCGCCTTCAGGGACTCCTACGAGCAGTACTTC TRBJ2-7 TRBV29-1 - -
CASSGGQGRETQYF TGTGCCAGCAGTGGGGGACAGGGGAGGGAGACCCAGTACTTC TRBJ2-5 TRBV25-1 once TRBD1
CASTQTSGGAGYEQYF TGTGCCAGCACCCAGACTAGCGGGGGGGCCGGGTACGAGCAGTACTTC TRBJ2-7 TRBV27 once TRBD2
CSAITQRGSSGNTIYF TGCAGCGCCATTACACAGAGGGGGAGCTCTGGAAACACCATATATTTT TRBJ1-3 TRBV29-1 few -
CASSPGGYYNEQFF TGCGCCAGCAGCCCCGGGGGGTACTACAATGAGCAGTTCTTC TRBJ2-1 TRBV5-1 - TRBD2
CASSQDAGPYEQYF TGCGCCAGCAGCCAAGATGCTGGTCCCTACGAGCAGTACTTC TRBJ2-7 TRBV4-1 - -
CASRVGQGNTEAFF TGCGCCAGCAGGGTCGGACAGGGGAACACTGAAGCTTTCTTT TRBJ1-1 TRBV10-2 - TRBD1
CASSADGRDQPQHF TGTGCCAGCAGTGCCGACGGACGGGATCAGCCCCAGCATTTT TRBJ1-5 TRBV2 once -
CASSHEGWETQYF TGTGCCAGCAGCCACGAGGGGTGGGAGACCCAGTACTTC TRBJ2-5 TRBV27 - -
CASSFGEGNQPQHF TGTGCCAGTAGCTTCGGGGAAGGCAATCAGCCCCAGCATTTT TRBJ1-5 TRBV19 few -
CASSLPSGAEAFF TGTGCCAGCAGCTTACCATCGGGAGCTGAAGCTTTCTTT TRBJ1-1 TRBV5-6 few -
CASSLSRGIHEQYF TGTGCCAGCAGTTTATCGCGGGGCATACACGAGCAGTACTTC TRBJ2-7 TRBV27 - -
CASSPLQNTGELFF TGTGCCAGCTCACCTCTTCAGAACACCGGGGAGCTGTTTTTT TRBJ2-2 TRBV18 once -
CASSRDPRGYEQYF TGTGCCAGCAGCCGGGACCCAAGGGGCTACGAGCAGTACTTC TRBJ2-7 TRBV7-8 - -
CASSSTSGGRDEQFF TGTGCCAGCAGCTCGACTAGCGGGGGGCGCGATGAGCAGTTCTTC TRBJ2-1 TRBV5-6 - TRBD2
CASSLYPSGSSYEQYF TGTGCCAGCAGCTTATACCCGAGCGGGAGCTCCTACGAGCAGTACTTC TRBJ2-7 TRBV7-9 few TRBD2
CASSEVATRHNMAFF TGTGCCAGCAGTGAAGTTGCTACCCGACATAATATGGCTTTCTTT TRBJ1-1 TRBV6-1 once -
CASAGDTQYF TGTGCCAGCGCCGGAGATACGCAGTATTTT TRBJ2-3 TRBV5-6 - -
CASSSFSRDTGETQYF TGTGCCAGCAGCTCGTTCTCCCGGGACACCGGGGAGACCCAGTACTTC TRBJ2-5 TRBV7-6 - -
CAWRGAGGYTF TGTGCCTGGAGGGGAGCTGGCGGCTACACCTTC TRBJ1-2 TRBV30 few -
CASSLGRGQFQETQYF TGTGCCAGCAGCTTGGGCAGGGGACAGTTCCAAGAGACCCAGTACTTC TRBJ2-5 TRBV11-2 - TRBD1
CASSLSGGPGNEQFF TGTGCCAGCAGCTTATCGGGGGGCCCGGGAAATGAGCAGTTCTTC TRBJ2-1 TRBV7-3 - -
CSVEDLGGTGLTGELFF TGCAGCGTTGAAGATCTTGGGGGGACAGGGCTTACCGGGGAGCTGTTTTTT TRBJ2-2 TRBV29-1 - TRBD1
CSVEPSSSYNEQFF TGCAGCGTTGAACCTAGCTCCTCCTACAATGAGCAGTTCTTC TRBJ2-1 TRBV29-1 - -
CASSPPWGLAENEQFF TGTGCCAGCAGCCCCCCATGGGGTCTAGCTGAAAATGAGCAGTTCTTC TRBJ2-1 TRBV7-8 few -
CASSLGAGGYTF TGTGCCAGCAGCTTGGGGGCTGGTGGCTACACCTTC TRBJ1-2 TRBV7-8 - -
CASSRPDMNTEAFF TGTGCCAGCAGCCGGCCGGATATGAACACTGAAGCTTTCTTT TRBJ1-1 TRBV7-9 few -